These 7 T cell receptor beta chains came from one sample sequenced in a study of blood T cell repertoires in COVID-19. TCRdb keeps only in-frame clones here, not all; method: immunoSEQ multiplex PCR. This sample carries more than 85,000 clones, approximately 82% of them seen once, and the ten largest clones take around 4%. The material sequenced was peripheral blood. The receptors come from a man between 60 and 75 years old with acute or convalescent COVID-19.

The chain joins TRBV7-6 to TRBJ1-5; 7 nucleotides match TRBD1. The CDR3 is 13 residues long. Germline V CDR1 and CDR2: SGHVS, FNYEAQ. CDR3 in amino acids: CAEGTESNQPQHF. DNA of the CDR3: TGTGCGGAGGGGACAGAAAGCAATCAGCCCCAGCATTTT. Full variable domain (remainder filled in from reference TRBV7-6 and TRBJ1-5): GAGVSQSPRYKVTKRGQDVALRCDPISGHVSLYWYRQALGQGPEFLTYFNYEAQQDKSGLPNDRFSAERPEGSISTLTIQRTEQRDSAMYRCAEGTESNQPQHFGDGTRLSIL.

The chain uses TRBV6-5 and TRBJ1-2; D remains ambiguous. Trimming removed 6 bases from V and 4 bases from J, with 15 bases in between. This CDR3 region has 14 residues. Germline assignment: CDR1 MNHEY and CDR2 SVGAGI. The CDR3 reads CASSNPSGVYGYTF. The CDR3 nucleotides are TGTGCCAGCAGCAACCCCTCGGGAGTCTATGGCTACACCTTC.

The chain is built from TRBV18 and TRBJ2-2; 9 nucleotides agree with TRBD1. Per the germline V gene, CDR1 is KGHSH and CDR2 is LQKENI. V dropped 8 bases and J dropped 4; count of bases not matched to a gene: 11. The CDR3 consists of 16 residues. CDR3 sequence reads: CASRPWGQGATGELFF. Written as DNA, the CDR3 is TGTGCCAGCCGGCCGTGGGGACAGGGAGCCACCGGGGAGCTGTTTTTT.

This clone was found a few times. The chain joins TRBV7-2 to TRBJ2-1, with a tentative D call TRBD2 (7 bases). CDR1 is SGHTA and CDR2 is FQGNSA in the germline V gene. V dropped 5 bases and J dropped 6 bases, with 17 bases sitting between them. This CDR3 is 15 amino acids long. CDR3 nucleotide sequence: TGTGCCAGCAGCCGGACGGGGGGCGGGCCCAATGAGCAGTTCTTC. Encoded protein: CASSRTGGGPNEQFF. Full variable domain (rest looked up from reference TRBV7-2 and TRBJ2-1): GAGVSQSPSNKVTEKGKDVELRCDPISGHTALYWYRQSLGQGLEFLIYFQGNSAPDKSGLPSDRFSAERTGGSVSTLTIQRTQQEDSAVYLCASSRTGGGPNEQFFGPGTRLTVL.

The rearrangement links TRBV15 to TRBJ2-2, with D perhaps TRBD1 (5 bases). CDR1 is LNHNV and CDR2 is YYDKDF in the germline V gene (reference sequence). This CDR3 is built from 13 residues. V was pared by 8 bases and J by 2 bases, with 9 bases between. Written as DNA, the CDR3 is TGTGCCACCCAGACAGCCAACACCGGGGAGCTGTTTTTT. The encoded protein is CATQTANTGELFF.

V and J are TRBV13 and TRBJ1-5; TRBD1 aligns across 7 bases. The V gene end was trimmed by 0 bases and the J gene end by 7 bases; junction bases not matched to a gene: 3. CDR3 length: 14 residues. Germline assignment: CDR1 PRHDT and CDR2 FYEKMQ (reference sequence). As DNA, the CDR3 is TGTGCCAGCAGCTTAGGCCCGACAGGGCAGCCCCAGCATTTT. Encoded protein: CASSLGPTGQPQHF.

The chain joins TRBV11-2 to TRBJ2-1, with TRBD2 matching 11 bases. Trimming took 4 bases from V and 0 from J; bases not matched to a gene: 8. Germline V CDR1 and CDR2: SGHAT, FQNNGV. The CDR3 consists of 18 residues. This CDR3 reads CASSYGLAGGFSYNEQFF. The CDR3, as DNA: TGTGCCAGCAGCTACGGACTAGCGGGTGGCTTCTCCTACAATGAGCAGTTCTTC.